One and the same sample provided the 5 T cell receptor beta chains below, sequenced in a study of OX40 agonist ivuxolimab in advanced cancers. Library preparation used the immunoSEQ multiplex PCR assay. Imported from immuneACCESS, the table was reduced by TCRdb to in-frame sequences with V and J called. These copies leave out some clones; in studies compared against another copy, an unresolved V gene accounts for under half, and the cause of the remainder is not known. Here the sample has about 95,000 clones; 70% to 85% occur a single time. Less than 5% of the sample is held by the ten biggest clonotypes. The input for sequencing was CD4+ or CD8+ T cells sorted from blood, taken in a trial of the OX40 agonist ivuxolimab. Receptors were obtained from an adult with an advanced solid tumor such as melanoma, head and neck, liver or kidney cancer.

This chain uses TRBV5-4 with TRBJ2-7; D tentatively fits TRBD1 or TRBD2 (7 bases each). The V gene lost 4 bases and the J gene lost 6 bases, with 17 bases spanning the gap. Germline CDR1 reads SGHNT; CDR2 reads YYREEE (reference sequence). The CDR3 sequence is 14 residues long. The CDR3 spells CASSPGGGGREQYF. The CDR3 coding sequence is TGTGCCAGCAGCCCAGGGGGGGGCGGTCGCGAGCAGTACTTC.

This chain links TRBV9 with TRBJ1-2; TRBD1 is a possible D gene (6 bases). In germline, CDR1 is SGDLS, CDR2 YYNGEE. V gave up 4 bases and J gave up 8 bases, with 18 bases separating them. The CDR3 length is 14 residues. Here the CDR3 reads CASSLSRVGTGYTF. CDR3 nucleotide sequence: TGTGCCAGCAGCCTCTCTAGGGTGGGGACAGGCTACACCTTC.

This clone appeared once. The chain employs TRBV6-5 and TRBJ2-1, with D uncertain. V was cut by 8 bases and J by 9 bases, with 14 bases left in between. The CDR3 is 12 residues long. Germline lookup yields CDR1 MNHEY and CDR2 SVGAGI. CDR3 DNA: TGTGCCAGCTCCGCCCTGGGCAGTGAGCAGTTCTTC. Amino acid sequence: CASSALGSEQFF.

The gene calls are TRBV4-1 and TRBJ1-5; possible D gene TRBD1, 5 bases. Germline values: CDR1 MGHRA, CDR2 YSYEKL. This CDR3 region has 14 residues. The V end lost 0 bases, the J end lost 8 bases, and 11 bases lay between the germline ends. The CDR3 region is CASSQDEGIKPQHF. As DNA, the CDR3 is TGCGCCAGCAGCCAAGATGAGGGGATCAAGCCCCAGCATTTT.

The chain combines TRBV14 with TRBJ2-3; 14 bases fit TRBD2. The length of the CDR3 is 15 residues. Germline V gene sequence: CDR1 SGHDN, CDR2 FVKESK. The V gene end was trimmed by 5 bases and the J gene end by 4 bases; junction bases not matched to a gene: 2. The CDR3 loop is CASSWGLAGADTQYF. DNA of the CDR3: TGTGCCAGCAGCTGGGGACTAGCGGGAGCAGATACGCAGTATTTT.